These 30 T cell receptor beta chains originate from one sample sequenced in a study of blood T cells in healthy people across ages. The use of a sample-barcoded 5' primer and a J-beta primer mix characterized a second PCR of roughly 6 to 11 cycles. TCRdb re-analysed the 5' RACE reads in MiXCR, keeping a single row per CDR3 protein. The table lists 1,800,000 or so distinct CDR3 sequences, around 40% of them singletons. Sequences were obtained from blood. Receptors were obtained from a human donor in good health.

This clonotype appeared a few times. The genes are TRBV28 and TRBJ2-5; 15 bases are shared with TRBD2. CDR3 length: 19 amino acids. The germline gives CDR1 MDHEN, CDR2 SYDVKM. The trim removed 7 bases at V and 2 bases at J, leaving 14 bases unmatched. CDR3 DNA sequence: TGTGCCAGCAAAAACCTAGGACTAGCGGGGGGGCACTTTCAAGAGACCCAGTACTTC. As protein: CASKNLGLAGGHFQETQYF.

V usage is TRBV20-1 and J usage is TRBJ2-1; perhaps TRBD2 as D (8 bases). The CDR3 has 15 amino acids. Germline V gene sequence: CDR1 DFQATT, CDR2 SNEGSKA (reference sequence). Trimming pared 5 bases from V and 7 bases from J, leaving 21 bases between. The CDR3 region is CSAGHRGGGWNEQFF. The CDR3 nucleotides read TGCAGTGCTGGGCACAGGGGCGGGGGGTGGAATGAGCAGTTCTTC.

As concerns this clonotype: It may be a read error: a sequence one base away is much more abundant. The rearrangement links TRBV2 to TRBJ2-4; D gene uncertain. The end of the DNA fits TRBJ2-7 better, so the J call may be wrong. Looked up from germline, CDR1 is SNHLY and CDR2 is FYNNEI. CDR3 length: 13 residues. In DNA, the CDR3 is TGTGCCGGCAGTGTGTTTGGGGCCTACGAGCAGTACTTC. Translated, it gives CAGSVFGAYEQYF.

This clonotype showed up just a few times. The gene calls are TRBV7-2 and TRBJ2-3, with a possible D match to TRBD1 (6 bases). CDR1 and CDR2 (germline): SGHTA, FQGNSA. This CDR3 spans 15 amino acids. Trimming left V 4 bases short and J 4 bases short, with 15 bases between. CDR3 residues: CASSSRQALPDTQYF. The CDR3 DNA reads TGTGCCAGCAGCTCCAGACAGGCCCTCCCAGATACGCAGTATTTT.

This clonotype was detected many times. A much larger clone sits a single nucleotide away, making a read error possible. The chain recombines TRBV5-6 with TRBJ2-7; D unclear. V shed 2 bases and J shed 2 bases, with 5 bases lying between them. CDR3 size: 12 residues. CDR1 and CDR2 (germline): SGHDT, YYEEEE. CDR3 amino acids: CASSLWAYEQYF. CDR3 DNA sequence: TGTGCCAGCAGCTTATGGGCCTACGAGCAGTACTTC.

This clonotype appeared a few times. This sequence joins TRBV5-1 and TRBJ2-3, with TRBD1 identical over 8 bases. The CDR3 is 15 residues long. CDR1 and CDR2 (germline): SGHRS, YFSETQ. V lost 3 bases to trimming and J lost 2 bases; unmatched junction nucleotides: 5. Here the CDR3 DNA reads TGCGCCAGCAGCTCACCGGGACAGGCCACAGATACGCAGTATTTT. Residues: CASSSPGQATDTQYF.

This clonotype was observed a handful of times. The chain combines TRBV4-2 with TRBJ1-1; 7 nucleotides agree with TRBD1. V trimming: 1 base; J trimming: 10 bases; junction bases outside the gene matches: 12. The CDR3 is 15 residues long. Germline V gives CDR1 LGHNA, CDR2 YNFKEQ. CDR3 in DNA: TGTGCCAGCAGCCAAGGACGGACAGGCCTAACGGGAGCTTTCTTT. Translation gives CASSQGRTGLTGAFF.

This clonotype came up a few times. The genes are TRBV15 and TRBJ2-5; 11 nucleotides agree with TRBD2. This CDR3 is 15 amino acids long. With V trimmed by 1 base and J by 2 bases, 0 bases remained unmatched. Germline CDR1 and CDR2: LNHNV and YYDKDF (reference sequence). The CDR3 is CATSRVAGGQETQYF. In nucleotides, the CDR3 is TGTGCCACCAGCAGAGTAGCGGGGGGGCAAGAGACCCAGTACTTC.

This rearrangement joins TRBV29-1 to TRBJ1-1; D is unclear. The V and J ends lost 5 bases and 1 base respectively, with 11 bases between them. This CDR3 spans 13 amino acids. The germline V gene has CDR1 SQVTM and CDR2 ANQGSEA. In DNA form, the CDR3 reads TGCAGCGTTTGGGCAGCCTCGAACACTGAAGCTTTCTTT. It codes for CSVWAASNTEAFF.

This clonotype was counted between two and nine times. The rearrangement links TRBV24-1 to TRBJ2-5; D might be TRBD1 (6 bases). Near its end, the DNA agrees better with TRBJ2-7, so the J call may be wrong. Looked up from germline, CDR1 is KGHDR and CDR2 is SFDVKD. The CDR3 length is 14 residues. CDR3 region: CATSAKDSLYEQYF. CDR3 nucleotide sequence: TGTGCCACCAGTGCCAAGGACAGCCTCTACGAGCAGTACTTC.

The rearrangement joins TRBV12-3 or TRBV12-4 to TRBJ2-7, with 8 nucleotides matching TRBD1. The CDR3 runs to 15 residues. V shed 5 bases and J 3 bases; nucleotides not matched to a gene: 9. The CDR3 spells CASSDGQGYFYEQYF. The CDR3 bases are TGTGCCAGCAGTGATGGACAGGGCTACTTCTACGAGCAGTACTTC.

The CDR3, as DNA: TGTGCCAGCAGCCGACGGGGGGGTTGGGACACTGAAGCTTTCTTT. It encodes CASSRRGGWDTEAFF. The chain employs TRBV14 and TRBJ1-1, with D perhaps matching TRBD1 (5 bases). CDR1 and CDR2 from the germline V gene are SGHDN and FVKESK. The CDR3 is made up of 15 amino acids. The ends were cut back, 4 bases at V and 3 bases at J, with 15 bases in the middle.

This clonotype is a singleton in its sample. The junction departs from germline at one end; a sequencing error may be responsible. The V gene is TRBV10-3, the J gene TRBJ2-1; D ambiguous. The germline gives CDR1 ENHRY, CDR2 SYGVKD. This CDR3 has 15 amino acids. The CDR3 region is CAISEIPSSDNEQFF. The CDR3, as DNA: TGTGCCATCAGTGAAATCCCAAGCTCCGACAATGAGCAGTTCTTC.

The chain employs TRBV5-1 and TRBJ1-4; the D is unclear. The ends were cut back, 2 bases at V and 7 bases at J, with 15 bases in the middle. Germline V gene data show CDR1 as SGHRS and CDR2 as YFSETQ. This CDR3 region has 15 residues. CDR3 in DNA: TGCGCCAGCAGCTTTATTGGGATATACGGTGAAAAACTGTTTTTT. This encodes CASSFIGIYGEKLFF.

This chain links TRBV5-1 with TRBJ1-1; no reliable D call. V lost 4 bases, J lost 0 bases, and 13 bases lay in between. CDR3 size: 15 residues. The germline V gene has CDR1 SGHRS and CDR2 YFSETQ. CDR3 sequence: CASSPYSGLNTEAFF. As DNA, the CDR3 is TGCGCCAGCAGCCCTTATTCCGGGCTGAACACTGAAGCTTTCTTT.

This sequence joins TRBV20-1 and TRBJ1-1, with D uncertain. There are 15 residues in the CDR3. V lost 0 bases and J 4 bases, leaving 15 bases between the germline ends. CDR1 and CDR2 from the germline V gene are DFQATT and SNEGSKA (reference sequence). Here the CDR3 DNA reads TGCAGTGCTAGAGATTATGTGGGCGGTAGCACTGAAGCTTTCTTT. Translating it yields CSARDYVGGSTEAFF.

Only a few counts were recorded for this clonotype. V usage is TRBV10-3 and J usage is TRBJ2-7, with 12 bases fitting TRBD2. V lost 0 bases to trimming and J lost 1 base; unmatched junction nucleotides: 1. Germline V lookup: CDR1 ENHRY, CDR2 SYGVKD. CDR3 length: 16 residues. For the CDR3, the DNA is TGTGCCATCAGTGAGTCAGGGACTAGCGGGTCCTACGAGCAGTACTTC. Amino acid sequence: CAISESGTSGSYEQYF.

A note on this clonotype: A much larger clone is a single base away; this may be a read error. The J gene is TRBJ2-4, the V gene TRBV30; weak D call: TRBD2 (6 bases). Matching the DNA end better, TRBJ2-5 makes the J call doubtful. Germline V gene sequence: CDR1 GTSNPN, CDR2 SVGIG (reference sequence). CDR3 length: 17 residues. CDR3 sequence reads: CAWSWGERVRATETQYF. The DNA of the CDR3 is TGTGCCTGGAGTTGGGGGGAGAGGGTGAGGGCTACGGAGACCCAGTACTTC.

This clonotype was detected only a few times. The gene calls are TRBV4-2 and TRBJ2-1; 7 bases agree with TRBD1. The germline V gene has CDR1 LGHNA and CDR2 YNFKEQ. The trim removed 0 bases at V and 6 bases at J, leaving 5 bases unmatched. The length of the CDR3 is 15 residues. The CDR3 sequence is CASSQEGAGGNEQFF. CDR3 nucleotides: TGTGCCAGCAGCCAAGAGGGGGCAGGGGGCAATGAGCAGTTCTTC.

The rearrangement links TRBV20-1 to TRBJ2-7; possibly TRBD1 for D (6 bases). There are 14 residues in the CDR3. Germline lookup yields CDR1 DFQATT and CDR2 SNEGSKA (reference sequence). The V end was cut by 0 bases, the J end by 1 base, with 10 bases between. CDR3 protein: CSARDQGTSYEQYF. Written as DNA, the CDR3 is TGCAGTGCTAGAGATCAGGGGACGTCCTACGAGCAGTACTTC.

The V call is TRBV15, the J call TRBJ2-2, with D uncertain. The CDR3 loop spans 14 amino acids. V lost 2 bases to trimming and J lost 1 base, with 5 bases between them. Germline assignment: CDR1 LNHNV and CDR2 YYDKDF (reference sequence). In nucleotides, the CDR3 is TGTGCCACCAGCAGATCAAGGAACACCGGGGAGCTGTTTTTT. Protein: CATSRSRNTGELFF.

The sample holds many counts of this clonotype. The chain carries TRBV28 and TRBJ2-7; D not certain. Trimming removed 7 bases at V and 6 bases at J, with 16 bases between. CDR1 is MDHEN and CDR2 is SYDVKM in the germline V gene. This CDR3 has 13 amino acids. This CDR3 reads CASKRIPLGEQYF. The CDR3 nucleotides are TGTGCCAGCAAGAGGATCCCCCTAGGCGAGCAGTACTTC.

This clonotype was detected a few times. V gene TRBV20-1 combines with J gene TRBJ2-1; 10 positions match TRBD2. The J segment lost 7 bases and the V segment lost 5 bases, leaving 8 bases of the junction unmatched. The CDR3 is made up of 14 amino acids. Germline V gives CDR1 DFQATT, CDR2 SNEGSKA (reference sequence). Written as DNA, the CDR3 is TGCAGTGCTGCCACTAGCGGGGCGTTTAATGAGCAGTTCTTC. Its protein product is CSAATSGAFNEQFF.

Worth noting for this clonotype: The junction departs from the called germline gene at one end, perhaps through a read error. The chain links TRBV7-2 to TRBJ2-7; the match to TRBD1 covers 10 bases. In germline, CDR1 is SGHTA, CDR2 FQGNSA. The CDR3 runs to 15 residues. CDR3 coding DNA: TGTGCCAGCAGCCTGCGGACAGGGGGTTCCTACGAGCAGTGCTTC. It encodes CASSLRTGGSYEQCF.

J is TRBJ2-3 and V is TRBV7-2; D tentatively fits TRBD1 or TRBD2 (6 bases each). The V gene's germline CDR1 is SGHTA and CDR2 FQGNSA. This CDR3 region has 18 residues. V was shortened by 2 bases and J by 3 bases, with 21 bases between the two germline ends. Here the CDR3 reads CASSLSLRGQWKTDTQYF. The CDR3, as DNA: TGTGCCAGCAGCTTAAGTCTCCGGGGGCAATGGAAGACAGATACGCAGTATTTT.

V and J are TRBV12-3 or TRBV12-4 and TRBJ1-5; D gene uncertain. V was clipped by 8 bases and J by 1 base, with 9 bases between them. The CDR3 is 13 residues long. CDR3 region: CASWDASNQPQHF. As DNA, the CDR3 is TGTGCCAGCTGGGATGCGAGCAATCAGCCCCAGCATTTT.

The V call is TRBV7-9, the J call TRBJ1-1, with a tentative D call TRBD1 (5 bases). Germline assignment: CDR1 SEHNR and CDR2 FQNEAQ (reference sequence). Between the trimmed V and J ends, which lost 5 bases and 4 bases, there was a span of 20 bases. This CDR3 region has 16 residues. CDR3 in amino acids: CASSRPGTPYGTEAFF. CDR3 bases: TGTGCCAGCAGCCGGCCCGGGACCCCCTACGGCACTGAAGCTTTCTTT.

The chain recombines TRBV28 with TRBJ2-1; D unresolved. CDR3 length: 12 amino acids. Per germline, CDR1 MDHEN and CDR2 SYDVKM. The V and J ends lost 5 bases and 8 bases respectively, with 10 bases between them. The CDR3 DNA sequence: TGTGCCAGCAGTCTCCGGTACGATGAGCAGTTCTTC. Translated: CASSLRYDEQFF.

The chain carries TRBV30 and TRBJ1-2, with D hard to call. CDR1 is GTSNPN, CDR2 SVGIG, per germline (reference sequence). This CDR3 has 13 residues. V dropped 6 bases and J dropped 6 bases, with 17 bases sitting between them. CDR3: CACSDSEWDGYTF. CDR3 DNA: TGTGCCTGCTCGGACTCTGAGTGGGATGGCTACACCTTC.

In its sample, this clonotype was seen a few times. The chain couples TRBV4-1 to TRBJ2-5; TRBD1 aligns across 7 bases. Germline values: CDR1 MGHRA, CDR2 YSYEKL. The CDR3 has 22 amino acids. The ends lost 0 bases at V and 11 bases at J; junction bases unmatched: 33. CDR3 coding DNA: TGCGCCAGCAGCCAAGAGGCAGGAGGCGAGACAGGGATTTTGCCTTCTAAGTTTGGGCAGTACTTC. Its protein product is CASSQEAGGETGILPSKFGQYF.